This T cell receptor beta chain derives from a study of early T cells in non-severe SARS-CoV-2 infection. On the study more broadly: Bulk RNA from unsorted whole blood was sequenced; chains were unpaired.

From germline, CDR1 is SEHNR and CDR2 FQNEAQ (reference sequence). This CDR3 region has 19 residues. Trimming removed 0 bases from V and 5 bases from J; junction bases left unmatched: 16. Study findings and constraints: Matching with VDJdb favored anti-spike CD8 responses (missing private and CD4 specificities).

Unique molecular identifiers (one per individual cDNA molecule) were attached. TCRdb fed the 5' RACE reads into MiXCR, producing one record per CDR3 protein. The sample consists of around 26,000 distinct CDR3 sequences, approximately 4.1% of them appearing once. This clonotype was seen many times. The antigen remains unidentified. The TCR originated in an adult who was a healthcare worker with PCR-confirmed SARS-CoV-2 infection or an uninfected control (not recorded which). The sample taken for sequencing was whole blood. This sequence joins TRBV7-9 and TRBJ2-7; 10 nucleotides match TRBD2. CDR3 protein: CASSLAKDNRASGSHEQYF. In DNA, the CDR3 is TGTGCCAGCAGCTTAGCAAAGGATAATAGGGCTAGCGGGAGTCACGAGCAGTACTTC.